Below, 6 T cell receptor beta chains from the same sample are listed, as sequenced in a study of blood T cell repertoires in COVID-19. The table came from immunoSEQ multiplex PCR; TCRdb's copy has only in-frame clones and leaves some out. Of about 28,000 clones detected, around 90% appear once; the ten largest clones hold about a tenth. Material for sequencing was peripheral blood. These receptors all stem from a human donor in a cohort sampled during active COVID-19.

V usage is TRBV10-3 and J usage is TRBJ1-5; perhaps TRBD1 as D (6 bases). The germline CDR1 and CDR2 sequences are ENHRY and SYGVKD. The V end was cut by 2 bases, the J end by 5 bases, with 10 bases between. This CDR3 contains 14 residues. The CDR3 sequence is CAISEGGGYQPQHF. CDR3 bases: TGTGCCATCAGTGAGGGGGGCGGTTATCAGCCCCAGCATTTT.

This sequence joins TRBV2 and TRBJ2-5, with 7 bases matching TRBD2. V lost 3 bases and J lost 5; bases outside the gene matches: 9. CDR3 size: 15 residues. CDR1 is SNHLY and CDR2 is FYNNEI in the germline V gene. CDR3 region: CASSESGFGRETQYF. The CDR3 nucleotides are TGTGCCAGCAGTGAGAGTGGTTTCGGGAGGGAGACCCAGTACTTC. The complete variable domain, with remaining parts taken from reference TRBV2 and TRBJ2-5, reads EPEVTQTPSHQVTQMGQEVILRCVPISNHLYFYWYRQILGQKVEFLVSFYNNEISEKSEIFDDQFSVERPDGSNFTLKIRSTKLEDSAMYFCASSESGFGRETQYFGPGTRLLVL.

The gene calls are TRBV19 and TRBJ2-2; 13 bases are a match to TRBD2. The V gene's germline CDR1 is LNHDA and CDR2 SQIVND (reference sequence). Trimming took 8 bases from V and 4 from J; bases not matched to a gene: 4. This CDR3 contains 15 residues. For the CDR3, the DNA is TGTGCCAGTTGCGGACTAGCGGGGGCCACCGGGGAGCTGTTTTTT. Translating it yields CASCGLAGATGELFF. Using reference TRBV19 and TRBJ2-2 for the parts outside the CDR3, the full variable domain is DGGITQSPKYLFRKEGQNVTLSCEQNLNHDAMYWYRQDPGQGLRLIYYSQIVNDFQKGDIAEGYSVSREKKESFPLTVTSAQKNPTAFYLCASCGLAGATGELFFGEGSRLTVL.

This clone was observed a single time. V and J are TRBV2 and TRBJ1-2; 10 bases fit TRBD1. From germline, CDR1 is SNHLY and CDR2 FYNNEI. Trimming at V came to 3 bases and at J to 4 bases, leaving 5 bases not matched to a gene. This CDR3 region has 15 residues. CDR3 nucleotide sequence: TGTGCCAGCAGTGAGGGACAGGGGTCTCTCTATGGCTACACCTTC. It is translated as CASSEGQGSLYGYTF.

This rearrangement joins TRBV30 to TRBJ2-3, with a weak D call TRBD2 (5 bases). Germline CDR1 reads GTSNPN; CDR2 reads SVGIG (reference sequence). V was cut by 6 bases and J by 7 bases, with 26 bases left in between. CDR3 length equals 16 residues. CDR3 nucleotide sequence: TGTGCCTGTCACAGAGGAGGAGGCGGCCTAGGGAATACGCAGTATTTT. Amino acids: CACHRGGGGLGNTQYF.

The chain has TRBV19 and TRBJ2-1, with 9 bases fitting TRBD1. CDR1 and CDR2 from the germline V gene are LNHDA and SQIVND (reference sequence). The CDR3 covers 16 residues. V gave up 4 bases and J gave up 6 bases; unmatched junction bases: 10. CDR3 loop: CASSTKGTGRSNEQFF. The CDR3 DNA reads TGTGCCAGTAGTACTAAAGGGACAGGGCGGTCCAATGAGCAGTTCTTC.